Below are 3 T cell receptor beta chains sequenced from a single sample in a study of blood T cell repertoires in COVID-19. Generated by immunoSEQ multiplex PCR, the TCRdb table keeps only in-frame clones and is missing some. This sample carries around 99,000 clones, around 80% of them seen once, and the ten largest clones take roughly 8.4%. Sequenced: peripheral blood. Every receptor here comes from a man between 45 and 60 years old who had recovered from COVID-19.

This clone appeared once. This chain uses TRBV9 with TRBJ1-2, with a possible D match to TRBD1 (6 bases). With 0 bases removed from V and 0 bases from J, the gap between germline ends came to 15 bases. Per germline, CDR1 SGDLS and CDR2 YYNGEE. CDR3 size: 17 residues. The CDR3: CASSVEGVDRPNYGYTF. CDR3 DNA: TGTGCCAGCAGCGTAGAGGGGGTGGACAGACCTAACTATGGCTACACCTTC. Filled out from reference TRBV9 and TRBJ1-2, the complete variable domain reads DSGVTQTPKHLITATGQRVTLRCSPRSGDLSVYWYQQSLDQGLQFLIQYYNGEERAKGNILERFSAQQFPDLHSELNLSSLELGDSALYFCASSVEGVDRPNYGYTFGSGTRLTVV.

CDR3 sequence (DNA): TGTGCCAGCAGCTTGGGACAGTCTAATGAAAAACTGTTTTTT. Encoded protein: CASSLGQSNEKLFF. The chain couples TRBV5-6 to TRBJ1-4; D is possibly TRBD1 (5 bases). From germline, CDR1 is SGHDT and CDR2 YYEEEE. V dropped 0 bases and J dropped 3 bases, with 6 bases sitting between them. The length of the CDR3 is 14 residues.

This chain joins TRBV6-5 and TRBJ1-1; no firm D call. V lost 6 bases and J lost 1, with 12 bases in between. This CDR3 spans 14 amino acids. Germline CDR1 reads MNHEY; CDR2 reads SVGAGI. The CDR3 protein is CASSQNAGNTEAFF. The CDR3 DNA reads TGTGCCAGCAGCCAAAACGCAGGGAACACTGAAGCTTTCTTT.